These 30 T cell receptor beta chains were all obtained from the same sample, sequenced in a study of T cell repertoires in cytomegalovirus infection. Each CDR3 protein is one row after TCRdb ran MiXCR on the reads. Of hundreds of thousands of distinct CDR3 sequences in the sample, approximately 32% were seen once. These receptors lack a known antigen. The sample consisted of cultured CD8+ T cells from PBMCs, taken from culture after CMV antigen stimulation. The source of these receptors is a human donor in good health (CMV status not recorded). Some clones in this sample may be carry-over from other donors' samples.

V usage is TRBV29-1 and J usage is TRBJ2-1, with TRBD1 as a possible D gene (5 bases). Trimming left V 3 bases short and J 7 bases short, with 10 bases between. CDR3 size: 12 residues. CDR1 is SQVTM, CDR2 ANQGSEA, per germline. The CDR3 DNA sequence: TGCAGCGTTGACCTGACAGTGAATGAGCAGTTCTTC. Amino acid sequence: CSVDLTVNEQFF.

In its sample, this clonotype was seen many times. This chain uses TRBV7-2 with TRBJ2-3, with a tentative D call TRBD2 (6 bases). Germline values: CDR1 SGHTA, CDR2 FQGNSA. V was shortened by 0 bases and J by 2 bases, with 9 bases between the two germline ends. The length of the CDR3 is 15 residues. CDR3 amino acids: CASSLAAGNTDTQYF. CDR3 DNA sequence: TGTGCCAGCAGCTTAGCCGCGGGGAACACAGATACGCAGTATTTT.

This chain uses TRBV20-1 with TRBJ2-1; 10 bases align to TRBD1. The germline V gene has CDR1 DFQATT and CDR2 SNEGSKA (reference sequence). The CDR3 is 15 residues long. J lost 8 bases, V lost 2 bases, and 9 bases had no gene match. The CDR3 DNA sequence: TGCAGTGCTAGATACCCGGGACAGGGGCGGTATGAGCAGTTCTTC. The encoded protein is CSARYPGQGRYEQFF.

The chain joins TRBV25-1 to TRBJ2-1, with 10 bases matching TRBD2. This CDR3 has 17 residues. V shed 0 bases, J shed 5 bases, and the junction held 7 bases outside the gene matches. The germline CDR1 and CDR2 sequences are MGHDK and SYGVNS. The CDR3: CASSEYWLAGAHNEQFF. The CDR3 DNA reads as TGTGCCAGCAGTGAATATTGGCTAGCGGGGGCCCACAATGAGCAGTTCTTC.

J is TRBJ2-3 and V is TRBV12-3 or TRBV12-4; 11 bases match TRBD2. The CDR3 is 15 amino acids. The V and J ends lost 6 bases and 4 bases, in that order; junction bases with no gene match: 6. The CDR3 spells CASSLSGRGADTQYF. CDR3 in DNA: TGTGCCAGCAGCCTTAGCGGGAGGGGTGCAGATACGCAGTATTTT.

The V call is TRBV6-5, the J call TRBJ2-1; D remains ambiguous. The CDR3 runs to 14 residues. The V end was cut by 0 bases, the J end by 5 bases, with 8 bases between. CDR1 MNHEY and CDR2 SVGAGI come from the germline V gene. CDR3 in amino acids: CASSYSGWDNEQFF. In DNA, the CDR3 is TGTGCCAGCAGTTACTCGGGCTGGGACAATGAGCAGTTCTTC.

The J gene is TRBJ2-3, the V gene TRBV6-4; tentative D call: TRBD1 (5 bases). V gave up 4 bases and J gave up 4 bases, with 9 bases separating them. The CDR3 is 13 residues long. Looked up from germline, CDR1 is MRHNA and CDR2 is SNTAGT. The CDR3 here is CASSAGWSDTQYF. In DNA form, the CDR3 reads TGTGCCAGCAGTGCAGGGTGGTCAGATACGCAGTATTTT.

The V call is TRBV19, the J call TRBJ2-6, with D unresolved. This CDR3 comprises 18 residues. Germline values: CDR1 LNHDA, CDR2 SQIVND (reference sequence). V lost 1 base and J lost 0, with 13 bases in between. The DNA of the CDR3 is TGTGCCAGTAGTATAGTCTACGACTCTAGCTCTGGGGCCAACGTCCTGACTTTC. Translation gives CASSIVYDSSSGANVLTF.

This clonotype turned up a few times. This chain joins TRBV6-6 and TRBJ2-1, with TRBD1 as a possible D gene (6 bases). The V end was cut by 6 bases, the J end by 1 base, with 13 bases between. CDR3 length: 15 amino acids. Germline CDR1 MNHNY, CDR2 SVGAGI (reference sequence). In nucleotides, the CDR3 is TGTGCCAGCAGCTCCGGACAGAATTCCTACAATGAGCAGTTCTTC. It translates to CASSSGQNSYNEQFF.

The CDR3 nucleotides are TGTGCCAGTAGCTTCGACGGGGGAATTACTGAAGCTTTCTTT. Translated: CASSFDGGITEAFF. The chain combines TRBV19 with TRBJ1-1; tentatively, D is TRBD1 (5 bases). The CDR3 consists of 14 residues. Germline V lookup: CDR1 LNHDA, CDR2 SQIVND (reference sequence). V lost 6 bases, J lost 5 bases, and 16 bases lay in between. Based on the CDR3 plus reference TRBV19 and TRBJ1-1, the full variable domain is DGGITQSPKYLFRKEGQNVTLSCEQNLNHDAMYWYRQDPGQGLRLIYYSQIVNDFQKGDIAEGYSVSREKKESFPLTVTSAQKNPTAFYLCASSFDGGITEAFFGQGTRLTVV.

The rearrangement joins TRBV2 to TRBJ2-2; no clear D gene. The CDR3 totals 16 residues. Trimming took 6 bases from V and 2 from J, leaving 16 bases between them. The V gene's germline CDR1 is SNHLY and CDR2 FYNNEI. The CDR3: CASSEPLDSNTGELFF. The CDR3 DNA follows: TGTGCCAGCAGCGAACCTCTCGACTCAAACACCGGGGAGCTGTTTTTT. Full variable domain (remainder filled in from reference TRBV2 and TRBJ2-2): EPEVTQTPSHQVTQMGQEVILRCVPISNHLYFYWYRQILGQKVEFLVSFYNNEISEKSEIFDDQFSVERPDGSNFTLKIRSTKLEDSAMYFCASSEPLDSNTGELFFGEGSRLTVL.

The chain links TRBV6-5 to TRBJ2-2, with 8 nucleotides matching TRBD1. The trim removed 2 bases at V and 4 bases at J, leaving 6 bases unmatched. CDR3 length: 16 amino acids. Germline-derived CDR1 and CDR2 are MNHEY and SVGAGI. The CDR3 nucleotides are TGTGCCAGCAGTTACACAGGGGGTGTTGGCACCGGGGAGCTGTTTTTT. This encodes CASSYTGGVGTGELFF.

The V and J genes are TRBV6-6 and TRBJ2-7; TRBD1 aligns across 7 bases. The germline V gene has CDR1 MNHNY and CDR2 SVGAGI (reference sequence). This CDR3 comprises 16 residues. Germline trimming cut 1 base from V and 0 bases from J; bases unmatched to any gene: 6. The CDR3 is CASSYYRQGGSYEQYF. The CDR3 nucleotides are TGTGCCAGCAGTTACTACCGACAGGGTGGCTCCTACGAGCAGTACTTC.

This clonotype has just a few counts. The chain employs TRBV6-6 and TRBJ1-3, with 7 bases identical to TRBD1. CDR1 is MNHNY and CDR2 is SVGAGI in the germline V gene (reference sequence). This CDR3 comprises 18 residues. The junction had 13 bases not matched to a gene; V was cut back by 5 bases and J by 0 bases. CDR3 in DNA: TGTGCCAGCAGTCAGACGCGAGGACAGGCATACTCTGGAAACACCATATATTTT. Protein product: CASSQTRGQAYSGNTIYF.

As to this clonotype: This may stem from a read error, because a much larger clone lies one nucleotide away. CDR3 sequence (DNA): TGTGCCAGCAGCCCCCGCGGGCTCAGCCCGAGTGCACTTATCCTGACTTTC. Its translation is CASSPRGLSPSALILTF. The chain links TRBV13 to TRBJ2-6; D is perhaps TRBD2 (5 bases). The length of the CDR3 is 17 residues. CDR1 and CDR2 from the germline V gene are PRHDT and FYEKMQ (reference sequence). Trimming cost V 5 bases and J 14 bases, with 28 bases left between them. The variable domain in full, with the rest retrieved from reference TRBV13 and TRBJ2-6, is AAGVIQSPRHLIKEKRETATLKCYPIPRHDTVYWYQQGPGQDPQFLISFYEKMQSDKGSIPDRFSAQQFSDYHSELNMSSLELGDSALYFCASSPRGLSPSALILTFGAGSRLTVL.

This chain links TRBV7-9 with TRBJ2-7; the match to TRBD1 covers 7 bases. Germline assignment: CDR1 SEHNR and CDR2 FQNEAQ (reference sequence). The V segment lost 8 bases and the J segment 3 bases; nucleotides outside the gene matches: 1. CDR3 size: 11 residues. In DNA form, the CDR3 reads TGTGCCAGCGGGGACAGCTACGAGCAGTACGTC. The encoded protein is CASGDSYEQYV.

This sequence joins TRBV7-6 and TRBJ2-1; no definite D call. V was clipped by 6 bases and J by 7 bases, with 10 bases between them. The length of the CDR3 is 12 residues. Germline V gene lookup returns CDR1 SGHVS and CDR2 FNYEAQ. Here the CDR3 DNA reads TGTGCCAGCAGATTCGACAAAAATGAGCAGTTCTTC. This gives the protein CASRFDKNEQFF.

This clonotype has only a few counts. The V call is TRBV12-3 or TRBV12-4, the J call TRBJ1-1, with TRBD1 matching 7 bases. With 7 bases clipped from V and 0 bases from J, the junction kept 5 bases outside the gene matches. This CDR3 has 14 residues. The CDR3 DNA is TGTGCCAGCAACCGACAGGGTCTGAACACTGAAGCTTTCTTT. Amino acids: CASNRQGLNTEAFF.

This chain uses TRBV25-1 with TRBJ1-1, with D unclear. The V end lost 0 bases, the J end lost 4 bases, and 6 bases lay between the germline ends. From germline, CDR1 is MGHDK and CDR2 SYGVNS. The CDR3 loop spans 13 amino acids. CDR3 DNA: TGTGCCAGCAGTGAATACGCCGGCACTGAAGCTTTCTTT. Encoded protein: CASSEYAGTEAFF.

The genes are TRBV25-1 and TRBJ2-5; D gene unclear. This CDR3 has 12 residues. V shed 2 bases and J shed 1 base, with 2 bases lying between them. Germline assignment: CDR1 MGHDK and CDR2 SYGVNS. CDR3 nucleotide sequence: TGTGCCAGCAGTGAACTCCAAGAGACCCAGTACTTC. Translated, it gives CASSELQETQYF.

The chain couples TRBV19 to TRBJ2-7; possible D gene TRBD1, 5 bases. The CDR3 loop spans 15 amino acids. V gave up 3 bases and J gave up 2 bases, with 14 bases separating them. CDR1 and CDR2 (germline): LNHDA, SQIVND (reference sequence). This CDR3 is CASSIRQGNPYEQYF. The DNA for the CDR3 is TGTGCCAGTAGTATCCGTCAGGGAAACCCCTACGAGCAGTACTTC.

This CDR3 reads CASSPWRSNTGELFF. Written as DNA, the CDR3 is TGTGCCAGCAGTCCTTGGAGATCGAACACCGGGGAGCTGTTTTTT. V usage is TRBV6-5 and J usage is TRBJ2-2; D gene ambiguous. The V and J ends lost 5 bases and 0 bases respectively, with 10 bases between them. From germline, CDR1 is MNHEY and CDR2 SVGAGI. The CDR3 runs to 15 residues.

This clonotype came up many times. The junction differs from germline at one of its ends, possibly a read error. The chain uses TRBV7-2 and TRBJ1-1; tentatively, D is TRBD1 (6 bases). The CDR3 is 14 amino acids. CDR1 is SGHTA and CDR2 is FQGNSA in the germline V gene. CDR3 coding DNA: TGTGCCAGCAGTTTAGGGGGGCGAGGTACTGAAGCTTTCTTT. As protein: CASSLGGRGTEAFF.

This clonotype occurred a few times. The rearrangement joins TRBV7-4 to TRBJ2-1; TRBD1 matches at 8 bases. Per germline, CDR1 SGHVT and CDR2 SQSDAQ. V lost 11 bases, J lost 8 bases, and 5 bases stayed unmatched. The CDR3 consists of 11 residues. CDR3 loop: CAGTGGYEQFF. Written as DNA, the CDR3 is TGTGCCGGTACAGGGGGATATGAGCAGTTCTTC. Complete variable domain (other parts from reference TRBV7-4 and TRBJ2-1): GAGVSQSPRYKVAKRGRDVALRCDSISGHVTLYWYRQTLGQGSEVLTYSQSDAQRDKSGRPSGRFSAERPERSVSTLKIQRTEQGDSAVYLCAGTGGYEQFFGPGTRLTVL.

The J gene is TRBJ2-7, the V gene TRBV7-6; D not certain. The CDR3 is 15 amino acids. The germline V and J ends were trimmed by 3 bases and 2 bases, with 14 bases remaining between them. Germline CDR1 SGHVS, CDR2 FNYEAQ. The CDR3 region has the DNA TGTGCCAGCAGCTTGGGTATCGGGCTGGCCTACGAGCAGTACTTC. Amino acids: CASSLGIGLAYEQYF. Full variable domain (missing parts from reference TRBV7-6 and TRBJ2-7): GAGVSQSPRYKVTKRGQDVALRCDPISGHVSLYWYRQALGQGPEFLTYFNYEAQQDKSGLPNDRFSAERPEGSISTLTIQRTEQRDSAMYRCASSLGIGLAYEQYFGPGTRLTVT.

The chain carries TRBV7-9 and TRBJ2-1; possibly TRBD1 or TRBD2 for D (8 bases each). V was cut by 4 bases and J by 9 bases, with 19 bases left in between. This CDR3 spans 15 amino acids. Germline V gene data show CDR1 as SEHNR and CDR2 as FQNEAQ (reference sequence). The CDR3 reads CASSYEGQAGGEQFF. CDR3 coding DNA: TGTGCCAGCAGCTATGAGGGACAGGCGGGAGGTGAGCAGTTCTTC. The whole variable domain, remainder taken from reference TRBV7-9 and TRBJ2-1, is DTGVSQNPRHKITKRGQNVTFRCDPISEHNRLYWYRQTLGQGPEFLTYFQNEAQLEKSRLLSDRFSAERPKGSFSTLEIQRTEQGDSAMYLCASSYEGQAGGEQFFGPGTRLTVL.

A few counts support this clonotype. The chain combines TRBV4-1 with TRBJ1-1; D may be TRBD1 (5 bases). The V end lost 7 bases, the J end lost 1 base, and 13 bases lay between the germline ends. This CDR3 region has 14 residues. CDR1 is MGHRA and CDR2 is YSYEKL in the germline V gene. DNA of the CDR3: TGCGCCAGCACCTTAGTAGGGGAGAACACTGAAGCTTTCTTT. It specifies CASTLVGENTEAFF.

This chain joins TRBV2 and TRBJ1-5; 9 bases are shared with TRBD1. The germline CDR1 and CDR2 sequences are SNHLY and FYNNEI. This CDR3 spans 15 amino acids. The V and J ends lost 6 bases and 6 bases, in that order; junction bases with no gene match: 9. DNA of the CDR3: TGTGCCAGCAGGGGATCCGGGACAGGGATTCAGCCCCAGCATTTT. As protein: CASRGSGTGIQPQHF.

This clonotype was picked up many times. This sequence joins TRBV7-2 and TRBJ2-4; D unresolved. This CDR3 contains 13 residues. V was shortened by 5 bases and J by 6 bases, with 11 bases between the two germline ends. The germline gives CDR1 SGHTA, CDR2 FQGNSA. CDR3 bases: TGTGCCAGCAGCCCGTCGGGCCTAAACATTCAGTACTTC. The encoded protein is CASSPSGLNIQYF.

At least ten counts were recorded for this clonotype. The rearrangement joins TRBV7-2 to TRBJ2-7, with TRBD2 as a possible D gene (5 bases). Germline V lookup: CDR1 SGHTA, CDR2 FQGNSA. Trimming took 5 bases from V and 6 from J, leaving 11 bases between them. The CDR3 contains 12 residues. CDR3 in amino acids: CASSARAGEQYF. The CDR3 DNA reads TGTGCCAGCAGCGCTAGGGCGGGCGAGCAGTACTTC.